A single sample is the source of the 7 T cell receptor beta chains below, sequenced in a study of Graves' ophthalmopathy and Graves' hyperthyroidism. RNA transcripts served as template for amplifying TCR beta CDR3 sequences. Second-round multiplex PCR came after a first-round RT-PCR that employed HTBI primers. TCRdb re-called the multiplex PCR reads with MiXCR, one entry per CDR3 protein. The table records around 660,000 distinct CDR3 sequences, roughly two fifths of them present only once. Sequencing input: peripheral blood. The receptor source for this set is an adult man with Graves' ophthalmopathy.

Many counts were recorded for this clonotype. This sequence joins TRBV12-5 and TRBJ2-7; D ambiguous. The CDR3 is made up of 13 amino acids. V lost 7 bases to trimming and J lost 3 bases, with 13 bases between them. Germline values: CDR1 LGHNT, CDR2 FRNRAP. The CDR3 loop reads CASASSQSYEQYF. The CDR3 nucleotides read TGTGCTAGTGCTTCGTCCCAGAGCTACGAGCAGTACTTC.

The sample holds many counts of this clonotype. The chain recombines TRBV5-6 with TRBJ1-5; D call uncertain. Trimming took 2 bases from V and 3 from J, leaving 12 bases between them. The CDR3 extends over 15 amino acids. CDR1 and CDR2 from the germline V gene are SGHDT and YYEEEE. The CDR3 loop reads CASSFTGRDNQPQHF. For the CDR3, the DNA is TGTGCCAGCAGCTTTACGGGGAGGGACAATCAGCCCCAGCATTTT.

The CDR3 protein is CAISAPGQGETYEQYF. Written as DNA, the CDR3 is TGTGCCATCAGTGCCCCGGGACAGGGGGAAACCTACGAGCAGTACTTC. The V and J genes are TRBV10-3 and TRBJ2-7, with 11 bases that match TRBD1. CDR1 ENHRY and CDR2 SYGVKD come from the germline V gene. J gave up 2 bases and V 4 bases, and 7 bases lay outside the gene matches. This CDR3 has 16 residues.

Turning to this clonotype: The final CDR3 position lacks the conserved phenylalanine or tryptophan, pointing to a likely read error. No DNA is shown, since the ends of the CDR3 on it are uncertain; the CDR3 is the one TCRdb lists. This sequence joins TRBV7-9 and TRBJ1-1. The CDR3 length equals 10 residues, ends included. Germline CDR1 reads SEHNR; CDR2 reads FQNEAQ (reference sequence). CDR3 amino acids: CASSTSRAYS.

The chain combines TRBV5-4 with TRBJ1-5, with D unresolved. CDR1 SGHNT and CDR2 YYREEE come from the germline V gene (reference sequence). CDR3 length equals 15 residues. The V end was cut by 3 bases, the J end by 6 bases, with 16 bases between. The CDR3 DNA reads as TGTGCCAGCAGCTCCCCCCTAGGAAGGAGTCAGCCCCAGCATTTT. It yields the protein CASSSPLGRSQPQHF.

Many counts were recorded for this clonotype. This chain connects TRBV25-1 to TRBJ2-7, with D tentatively TRBD2 (8 bases). The CDR3 has 15 residues. With 6 bases removed from V and 4 bases from J, the gap between germline ends came to 19 bases. Germline CDR1 and CDR2: MGHDK and SYGVNS. The CDR3 loop is CASSASGGGRYEQYF. In DNA, the CDR3 is TGTGCCAGCAGCGCCTCGGGAGGGGGCCGTTACGAGCAGTACTTC.

CDR3: CSHKTGETEAFF. CDR3 DNA sequence: TGCAGCCACAAAACAGGGGAAACTGAAGCTTTCTTT. The chain has TRBV29-1 and TRBJ1-1, with TRBD1 identical over 7 bases. This CDR3 spans 12 amino acids. Looked up from germline, CDR1 is SQVTM and CDR2 is ANQGSEA. Trimming at V came to 8 bases and at J to 5 bases, leaving 8 bases not matched to a gene.